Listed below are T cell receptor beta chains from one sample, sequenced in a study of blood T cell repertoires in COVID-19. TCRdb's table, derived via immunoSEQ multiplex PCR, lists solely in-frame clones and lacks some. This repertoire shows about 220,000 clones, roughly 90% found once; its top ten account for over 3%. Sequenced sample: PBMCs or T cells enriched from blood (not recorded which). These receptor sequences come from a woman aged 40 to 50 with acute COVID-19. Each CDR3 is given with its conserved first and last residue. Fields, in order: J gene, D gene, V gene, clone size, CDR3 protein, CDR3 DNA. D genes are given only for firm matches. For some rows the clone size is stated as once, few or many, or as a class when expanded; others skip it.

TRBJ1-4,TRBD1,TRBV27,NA,CASSVVRGDEKLFF,TGTGCCAGCAGCGTAGTCAGGGGGGATGAAAAACTGTTTTTT
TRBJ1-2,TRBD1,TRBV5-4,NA,CASSIDRGLYGYTF,TGTGCCAGCAGCATTGACAGGGGGCTGTATGGCTACACCTTC
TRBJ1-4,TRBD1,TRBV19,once,CASSPTGATNEKLFF,TGTGCCAGTAGCCCGACAGGGGCAACTAATGAAAAACTGTTTTTT
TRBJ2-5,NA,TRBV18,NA,CASSPVGGETQYF,TGTGCCAGCTCACCAGTAGGGGGAGAGACCCAGTACTTC
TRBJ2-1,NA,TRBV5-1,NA,CASSPYGESGEQFF,TGCGCCAGCAGCCCATACGGGGAGAGCGGTGAGCAGTTCTTC
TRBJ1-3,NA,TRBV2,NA,CASSAQNSGNTIYF,TGTGCCAGCAGTGCGCAGAACTCTGGAAACACCATATATTTT
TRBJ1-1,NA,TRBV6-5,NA,CASSFQVNTEAFF,TGTGCCAGCAGTTTTCAGGTTAACACTGAAGCTTTCTTT
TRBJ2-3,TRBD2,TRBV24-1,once,CATSDYGLGESGDTQYF,TGTGCCACCAGTGACTACGGACTAGGGGAGTCGGGGGATACGCAGTATTTT
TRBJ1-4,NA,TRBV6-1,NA,CASSEEGRGYEKLFF,TGTGCCAGCAGTGAAGAGGGCAGGGGCTATGAAAAACTGTTTTTT
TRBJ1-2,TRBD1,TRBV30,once,CAWKRTGDYGYTF,TGTGCCTGGAAAAGGACAGGGGACTATGGCTACACCTTC
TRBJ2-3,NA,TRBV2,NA,CASMRPESTDTQYF,TGTGCCAGCATGAGGCCAGAATCCACAGATACGCAGTATTTT
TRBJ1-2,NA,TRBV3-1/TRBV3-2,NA,CASASRSGDGYTF,TGTGCCAGCGCTTCTCGGTCGGGGGATGGCTACACCTTC
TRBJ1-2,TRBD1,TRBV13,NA,CASSDRQGNYGYTF,TGTGCCAGCAGCGATAGACAGGGTAACTATGGCTACACCTTC
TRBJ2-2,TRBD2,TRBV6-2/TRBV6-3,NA,CASSSTSGGQNTGELFF,TGTGCCAGCAGTTCGACTAGCGGGGGGCAGAACACCGGGGAGCTGTTTTTT
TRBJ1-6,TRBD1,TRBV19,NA,CASSDTGAVNSPLHF,TGTGCCAGTAGTGATACAGGGGCCGTAAATTCACCCCTCCACTTT
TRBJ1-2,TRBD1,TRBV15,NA,CATSRETGAPGGGYTF,TGTGCCACCAGCAGAGAAACAGGAGCCCCAGGGGGGGGCTACACCTTC
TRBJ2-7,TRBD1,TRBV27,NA,CASSQNTLQGARVYEQYF,TGTGCCAGCAGCCAAAACACCCTTCAGGGGGCGCGGGTCTACGAGCAGTACTTC
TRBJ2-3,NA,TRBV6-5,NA,CASSYSIGFRTDTQYF,TGTGCCAGCAGTTACTCAATCGGGTTCCGCACAGATACGCAGTATTTT
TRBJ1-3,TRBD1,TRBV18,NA,CASSPQGTAVSNTIYF,TGTGCCAGCTCACCGCAAGGGACAGCGGTTAGCAACACCATATATTTT
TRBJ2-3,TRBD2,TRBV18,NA,CASSPREAAGGLTDTQYF,TGTGCCAGCTCACCTAGGGAGGCGGCGGGGGGACTCACAGATACGCAGTATTTT
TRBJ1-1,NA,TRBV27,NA,CASSFRSENTEAFF,TGTGCCAGCAGTTTCAGGTCAGAGAACACTGAAGCTTTCTTT
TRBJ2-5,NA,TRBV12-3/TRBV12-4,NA,CASRQGTMETQYF,TGTGCCAGCAGACAGGGTACGATGGAGACCCAGTACTTC
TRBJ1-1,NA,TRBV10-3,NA,CAISEEGGTNTEAFF,TGTGCCATCAGTGAGGAGGGGGGGACGAACACTGAAGCTTTCTTT
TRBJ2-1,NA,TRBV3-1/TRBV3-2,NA,CASSQDRGAEQFF,TGTGCCAGCAGCCAAGATCGAGGAGCTGAGCAGTTCTTC
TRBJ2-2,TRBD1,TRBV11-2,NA,CASRSRDRANTGELFF,TGTGCCAGCAGGTCGAGGGACAGGGCGAACACCGGGGAGCTGTTTTTT
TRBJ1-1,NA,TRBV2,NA,CASIRDLNTEAFF,TGTGCCAGCATTCGGGACTTGAACACTGAAGCTTTCTTT
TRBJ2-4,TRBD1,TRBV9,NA,CASSSRDRELNIQYF,TGTGCCAGCAGCTCCCGGGACAGAGAATTAAACATTCAGTACTTC
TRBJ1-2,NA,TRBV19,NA,CASAPGIGAYGYTF,TGTGCCAGTGCCCCAGGGATTGGGGCTTATGGCTACACCTTC
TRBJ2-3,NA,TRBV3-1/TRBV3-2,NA,CASSQDPFTDTQYF,TGTGCCAGCAGCCAAGATCCTTTCACAGATACGCAGTATTTT
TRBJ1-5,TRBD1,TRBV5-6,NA,CASSAGQGIGNQPQHF,TGTGCCAGCAGCGCAGGACAGGGAATAGGCAATCAGCCCCAGCATTTT
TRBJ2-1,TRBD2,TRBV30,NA,CAWSVPLAGEHNEQFF,TGTGCCTGGAGCGTACCTTTAGCGGGGGAACACAATGAGCAGTTCTTC
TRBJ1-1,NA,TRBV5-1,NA,CASSFGGTFEAFF,TGCGCCAGCAGCTTCGGCGGAACCTTTGAAGCTTTCTTT
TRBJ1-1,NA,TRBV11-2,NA,CASSLDWMGGTEAFF,TGTGCCAGCAGCTTAGATTGGATGGGGGGCACTGAAGCTTTCTTT
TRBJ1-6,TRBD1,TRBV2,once,CASSERGRGLVSPLHF,TGTGCCAGCAGTGAAAGGGGCAGGGGGCTCGTTTCACCCCTCCACTTT
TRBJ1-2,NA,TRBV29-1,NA,CSVDPQLQGPHGYTF,TGCAGCGTTGACCCACAATTACAGGGTCCCCATGGCTACACCTTC
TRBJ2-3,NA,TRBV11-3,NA,CASSLGSSQTDTQYF,TGTGCCAGCAGCTTAGGTTCTAGCCAAACAGATACGCAGTATTTT
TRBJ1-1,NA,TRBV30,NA,CAWTDSGVTEAFF,TGTGCCTGGACTGACAGTGGTGTCACTGAAGCTTTCTTT
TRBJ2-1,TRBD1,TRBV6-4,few,CASSDGQGGDEQFF,TGTGCCAGCAGTGATGGACAGGGGGGGGATGAGCAGTTCTTC
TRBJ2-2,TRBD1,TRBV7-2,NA,CASSSRTGGYSGELFF,TGTGCCAGCAGCTCCAGGACAGGGGGCTACAGCGGGGAGCTGTTTTTT
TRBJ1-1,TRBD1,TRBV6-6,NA,CALGANRGLNTEAFF,TGTGCCCTCGGGGCGAACAGGGGGCTGAACACTGAAGCTTTCTTT
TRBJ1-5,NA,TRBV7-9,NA,CASSLGGGEPQHF,TGTGCCAGCAGCTTAGGAGGGGGAGAGCCCCAGCATTTT
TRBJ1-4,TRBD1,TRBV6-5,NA,CASIRDSNEKLFF,TGTGCCAGCATCCGGGACAGTAATGAAAAACTGTTTTTT
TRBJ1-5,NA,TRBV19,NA,CASSRVGQAGVSNQPQHF,TGTGCCAGTAGTAGGGTCGGGCAAGCAGGGGTAAGTAATCAGCCCCAGCATTTT
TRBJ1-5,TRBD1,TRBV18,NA,CASSEQGVKGNQPQHF,TGTGCCAGCTCAGAACAGGGGGTAAAGGGCAATCAGCCCCAGCATTTT
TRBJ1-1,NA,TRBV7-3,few,CASSLSVNTEAFF,TGTGCCAGCAGCTTATCCGTGAACACTGAAGCTTTCTTT
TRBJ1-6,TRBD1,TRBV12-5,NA,CASGTGANNSPLHF,TGTGCTAGTGGTACAGGGGCGAATAATTCACCCCTCCACTTT
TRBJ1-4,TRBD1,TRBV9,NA,CASSVAGGTNEKLFF,TGTGCCAGCAGCGTAGCAGGGGGAACTAATGAAAAACTGTTTTTT
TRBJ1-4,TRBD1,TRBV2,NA,CASSIGQAPGELFF,TGTGCCAGCAGTATCGGACAGGCCCCGGGGGAACTGTTTTTT